This T cell receptor (beta chain) appears in the sequencing data of a study of T cell responses to AZD1222 COVID-19 vaccine. With respect to this clone: Its antigen is not identified.

Notes on the study in general: Increased Spike-specific TCR breadth and depth were observed after two AZD1222 doses. The donors showed a predominance of white British ancestry and of females, with possible underestimation of clonal diversity. Only a handful of AZD1222 recipients, more than 5 in all, had baseline seropositivity. Repertoire samples came only from after the peak T cell response.

Only in-frame clones appear in the TCRdb table, and some are missing; sequencing was by immunoSEQ multiplex PCR. Of over 130,000 clones in the sample, under 90% were seen once. This CDR3 contains 16 residues. Looked up from germline, CDR1 is LNHDA and CDR2 is SQIVND (reference sequence). V was clipped by 7 bases and J by 3 bases; unmatched bases: 12. The sample consisted of peripheral blood, taken 28 days after the second AZD1222 dose. This receptor was taken from an adult who received the AZD1222 COVID-19 vaccine. V is TRBV19 and J is TRBJ1-2; TRBD1 agrees at 9 bases. In nucleotides, the CDR3 is TGTGCCAGTAACACGGGACAGGGTATAAGGGACTATGGCTACACCTTC. Its translation is CASNTGQGIRDYGYTF.